This TCR beta chain was retrieved from a study of blood T cell repertoires in COVID-19. Across the study: Material from acute and convalescent COVID-19 was sourced from the United States, Italy and Spain. PBMCs, B-cell-depleted T cells, or T cells provided the cDNA or gDNA that made up the material.

In the authors' workflow: Counts of nucleated cells, estimated from reference gene primer amplification, were obtained. Sequencing was performed with immunoSEQ multiplex PCR; in TCRdb, only in-frame clones are kept and a portion is missing. The V and J calls and clone size were taken over from that table, and D and trimming were inferred from the DNA. This sample carries fewer than 250,000 clones, around 92% of them seen once, and the ten largest clones take around 1.2%. The V gene lost 7 bases and the J gene lost 3 bases, with 11 bases spanning the gap. The CDR3 runs 12 residues. Germline-derived CDR1 and CDR2 are SQVTM and ANQGSEA.

Sequenced sample: peripheral blood. The rearrangement links TRBV29-1 to TRBJ2-3, with a tentative D call TRBD2 (6 bases). This clonotype was obtained from a man aged 25 to 40 with acute or convalescent COVID-19. The CDR3 here is CSAGGNTDTQYF. In DNA, the CDR3 is TGCAGCGCTGGGGGGAATACAGATACGCAGTATTTT.